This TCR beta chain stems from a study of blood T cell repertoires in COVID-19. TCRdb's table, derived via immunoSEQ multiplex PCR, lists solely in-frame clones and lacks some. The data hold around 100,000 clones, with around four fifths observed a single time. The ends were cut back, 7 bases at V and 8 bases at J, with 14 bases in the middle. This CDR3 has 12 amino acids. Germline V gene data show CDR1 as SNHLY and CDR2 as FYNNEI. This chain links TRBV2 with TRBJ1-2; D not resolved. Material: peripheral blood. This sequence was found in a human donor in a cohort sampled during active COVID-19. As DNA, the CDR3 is TGTGCCAGCACGACCGGCGACGGGGGCTACACCTTC. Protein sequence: CASTTGDGGYTF.